This T cell receptor beta chain was recovered during a study of Ad26.COV2.S vaccination and SARS-CoV-2 variants. The CDR3 is 12 amino acids. With 6 bases removed from V and 9 bases from J, the gap between germline ends came to 12 bases. The germline V gene encodes CDR1 ENHRY and CDR2 SYGVKD. Libraries were prepared by immunoSEQ multiplex PCR; TCRdb keeps only in-frame clonotypes and omits some of them. The sample includes about 350,000 clones, about 92% of them seen just once. The receptor was derived from a human donor who had recovered from COVID-19. This sequence joins TRBV10-3 and TRBJ2-1; possibly TRBD2 for D (6 bases). The sample was peripheral blood, taken after recovery from COVID-19. The CDR3 here is CAISPTSSEQFF. For the CDR3, the DNA is TGTGCCATCAGCCCTACTAGCTCTGAGCAGTTCTTC.